This T cell receptor (beta chain) was documented in a study of T cell repertoires in cytomegalovirus infection. Overall study results and limits: In two of eight donors, the top clonotype was HLA-C-restricted CMV-specific. People with CMV and the relevant HLA were identified by cumulative public TCR beta family frequency.

The germline V gene has CDR1 SGHVS and CDR2 FQNEAQ. Germline trimming cut 5 bases from V and 5 bases from J; bases unmatched to any gene: 6. The CDR3 consists of 17 residues. This clonotype appeared a few times. Its antigen is undetermined. TCRdb used MiXCR to reprocess the reads, holding one entry per CDR3 protein. The data show fewer than 700,000 distinct CDR3 sequences, 20% to 25% seen once. Input material: CD8+ T cells from PBMCs. V gene TRBV7-8 combines with J gene TRBJ2-4; 16 bases map to TRBD2. The clonotype comes from a human donor in good health (CMV status not recorded). Some clones in this sample may be carry-over from other donors' samples. CDR3: CASSPGLAGGRENIQYF. The CDR3 nucleotides read TGTGCCAGCAGCCCGGGACTAGCGGGGGGGCGGGAAAACATTCAGTACTTC.